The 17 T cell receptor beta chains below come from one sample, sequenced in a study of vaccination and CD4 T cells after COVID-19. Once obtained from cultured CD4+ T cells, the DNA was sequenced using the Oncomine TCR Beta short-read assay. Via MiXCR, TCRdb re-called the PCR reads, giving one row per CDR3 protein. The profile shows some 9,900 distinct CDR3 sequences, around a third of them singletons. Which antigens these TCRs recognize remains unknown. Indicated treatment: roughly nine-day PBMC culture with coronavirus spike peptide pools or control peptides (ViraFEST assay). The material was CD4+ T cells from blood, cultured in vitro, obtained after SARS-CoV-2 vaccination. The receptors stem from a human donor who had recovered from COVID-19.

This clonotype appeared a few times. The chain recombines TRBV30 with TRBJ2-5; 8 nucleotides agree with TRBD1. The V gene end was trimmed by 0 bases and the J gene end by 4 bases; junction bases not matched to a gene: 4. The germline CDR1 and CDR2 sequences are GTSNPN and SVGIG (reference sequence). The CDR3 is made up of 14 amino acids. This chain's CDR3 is CAWSVTGGLETQYF. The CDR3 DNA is TGTGCCTGGAGTGTCACAGGGGGACTAGAGACCCAGTACTTC.

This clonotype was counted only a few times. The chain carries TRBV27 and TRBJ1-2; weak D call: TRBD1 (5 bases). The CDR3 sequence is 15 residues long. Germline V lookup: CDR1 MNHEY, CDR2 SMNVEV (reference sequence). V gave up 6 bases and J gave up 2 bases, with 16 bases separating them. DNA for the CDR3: TGTGCCAGCAGATACCGACCGACAGACAACTATGGCTACACCTTC. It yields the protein CASRYRPTDNYGYTF.

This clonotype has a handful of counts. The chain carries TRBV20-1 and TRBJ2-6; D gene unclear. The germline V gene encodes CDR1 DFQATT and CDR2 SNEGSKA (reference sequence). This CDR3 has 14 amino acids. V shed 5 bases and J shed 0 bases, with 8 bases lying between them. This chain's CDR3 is CSAPDLSGANVLTF. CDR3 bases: TGCAGTGCTCCCGACCTCTCTGGGGCCAACGTCCTGACTTTC.

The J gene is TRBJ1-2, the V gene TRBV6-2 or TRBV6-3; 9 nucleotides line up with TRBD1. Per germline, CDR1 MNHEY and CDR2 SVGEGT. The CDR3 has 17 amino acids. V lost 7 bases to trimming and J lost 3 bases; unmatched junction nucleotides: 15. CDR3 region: CASKSATGGRNDYGYTF. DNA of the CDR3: TGTGCCAGCAAATCAGCGACAGGGGGTAGGAACGACTATGGCTACACCTTC.

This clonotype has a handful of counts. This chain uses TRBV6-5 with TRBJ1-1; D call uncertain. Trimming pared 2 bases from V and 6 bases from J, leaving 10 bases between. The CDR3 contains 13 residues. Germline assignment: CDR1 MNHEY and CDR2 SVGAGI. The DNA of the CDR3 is TGTGCCAGCAGTTACGAGGGAGGGTCTGAAGCTTTCTTT. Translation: CASSYEGGSEAFF.

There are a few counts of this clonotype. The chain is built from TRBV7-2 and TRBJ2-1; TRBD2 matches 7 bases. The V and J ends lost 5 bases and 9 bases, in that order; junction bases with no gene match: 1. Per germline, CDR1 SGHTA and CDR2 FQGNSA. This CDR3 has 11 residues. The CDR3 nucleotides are TGTGCCAGCAGCGCGGGAGTTGAGCAGTTCTTC. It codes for CASSAGVEQFF.

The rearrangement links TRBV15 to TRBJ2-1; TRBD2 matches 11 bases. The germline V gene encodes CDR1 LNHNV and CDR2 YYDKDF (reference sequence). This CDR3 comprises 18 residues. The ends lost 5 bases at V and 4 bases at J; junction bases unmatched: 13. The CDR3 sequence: CATSRGGSGRAGYNEQFF. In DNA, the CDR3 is TGTGCCACCAGCCGAGGAGGTAGCGGGAGGGCCGGGTACAATGAGCAGTTCTTC.

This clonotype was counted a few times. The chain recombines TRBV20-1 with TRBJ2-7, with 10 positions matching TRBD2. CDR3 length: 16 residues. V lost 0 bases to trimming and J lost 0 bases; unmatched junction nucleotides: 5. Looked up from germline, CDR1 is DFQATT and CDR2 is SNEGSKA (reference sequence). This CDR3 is CSARDLLAGSSYEQYF. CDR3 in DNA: TGCAGTGCTAGAGATCTACTAGCGGGGTCCTCCTACGAGCAGTACTTC.

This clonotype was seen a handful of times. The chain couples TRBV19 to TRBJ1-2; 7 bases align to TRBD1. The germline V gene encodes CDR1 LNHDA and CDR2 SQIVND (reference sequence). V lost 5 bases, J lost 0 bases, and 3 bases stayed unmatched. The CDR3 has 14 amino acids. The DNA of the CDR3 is TGTGCCAGTAGTCCCGGGACAGCTAACTATGGCTACACCTTC. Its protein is CASSPGTANYGYTF. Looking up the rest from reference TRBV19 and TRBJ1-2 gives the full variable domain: DGGITQSPKYLFRKEGQNVTLSCEQNLNHDAMYWYRQDPGQGLRLIYYSQIVNDFQKGDIAEGYSVSREKKESFPLTVTSAQKNPTAFYLCASSPGTANYGYTFGSGTRLTVV.

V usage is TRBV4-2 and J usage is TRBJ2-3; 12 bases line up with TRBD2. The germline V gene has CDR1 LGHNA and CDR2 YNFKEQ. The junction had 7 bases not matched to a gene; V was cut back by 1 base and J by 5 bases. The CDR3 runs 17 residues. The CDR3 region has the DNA TGTGCCAGCAGCCAAGCGACTAGCGGGAGATGGGAAGATACGCAGTATTTT. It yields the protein CASSQATSGRWEDTQYF.

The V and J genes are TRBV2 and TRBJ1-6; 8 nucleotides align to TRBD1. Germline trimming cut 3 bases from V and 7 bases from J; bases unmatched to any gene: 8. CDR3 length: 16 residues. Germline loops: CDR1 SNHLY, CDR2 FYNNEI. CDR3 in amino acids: CASSDPGQGGNSPLHF. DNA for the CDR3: TGTGCCAGCAGTGATCCCGGACAGGGCGGCAATTCACCCCTCCACTTT.

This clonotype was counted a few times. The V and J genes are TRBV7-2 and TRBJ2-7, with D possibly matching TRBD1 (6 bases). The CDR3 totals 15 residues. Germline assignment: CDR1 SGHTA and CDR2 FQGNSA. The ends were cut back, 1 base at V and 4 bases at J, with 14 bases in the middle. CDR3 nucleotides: TGTGCCAGCAGCTTAGAGGGTCAGGGGCTTTACGAGCAGTACTTC. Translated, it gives CASSLEGQGLYEQYF.

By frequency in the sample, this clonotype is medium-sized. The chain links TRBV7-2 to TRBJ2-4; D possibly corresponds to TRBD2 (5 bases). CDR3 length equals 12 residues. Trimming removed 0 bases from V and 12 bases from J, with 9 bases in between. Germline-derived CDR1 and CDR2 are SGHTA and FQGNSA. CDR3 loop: CASSLAGATQYF. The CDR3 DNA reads TGTGCCAGCAGCTTAGCGGGAGCGACTCAGTACTTC.

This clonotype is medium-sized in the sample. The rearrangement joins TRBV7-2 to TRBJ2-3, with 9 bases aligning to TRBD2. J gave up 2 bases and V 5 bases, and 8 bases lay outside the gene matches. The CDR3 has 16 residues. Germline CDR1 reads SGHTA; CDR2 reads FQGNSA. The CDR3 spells CASSLTPGLATDTQYF. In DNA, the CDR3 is TGTGCCAGCAGCCTCACTCCGGGACTAGCCACAGATACGCAGTATTTT.

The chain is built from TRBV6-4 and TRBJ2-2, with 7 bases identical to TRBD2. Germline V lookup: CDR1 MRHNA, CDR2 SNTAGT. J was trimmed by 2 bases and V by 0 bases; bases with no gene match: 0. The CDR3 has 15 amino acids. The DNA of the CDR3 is TGTGCCAGCAGTGACTCGACTAGCAACACCGGGGAGCTGTTTTTT. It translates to CASSDSTSNTGELFF.

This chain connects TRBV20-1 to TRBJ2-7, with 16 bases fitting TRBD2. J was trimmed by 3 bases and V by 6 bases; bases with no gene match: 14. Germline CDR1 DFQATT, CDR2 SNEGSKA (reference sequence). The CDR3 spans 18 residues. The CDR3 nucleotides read TGCAGTGCCAGAACGGGACTAGCGGGAGGGCCGAATTTCTACGAGCAGTACTTC. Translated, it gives CSARTGLAGGPNFYEQYF.

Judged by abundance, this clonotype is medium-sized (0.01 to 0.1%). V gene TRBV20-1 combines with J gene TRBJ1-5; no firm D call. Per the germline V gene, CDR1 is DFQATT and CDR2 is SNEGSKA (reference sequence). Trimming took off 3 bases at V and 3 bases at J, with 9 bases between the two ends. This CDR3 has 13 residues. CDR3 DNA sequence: TGCAGTGCTAGTGGGCAGTACAATCAGCCCCAGCATTTT. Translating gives CSASGQYNQPQHF.